This T cell receptor beta chain appears in the sequencing data of a study of sequential checkpoint blockade in melanoma. Turning to the study itself: Randomization was 1:1 between first-line nivolumab→ipilimumab and ipilimumab→nivolumab. After both sequences, patients received maintenance nivolumab.

Assay used: immunoSEQ multiplex PCR; TCRdb lists only in-frame clones, some missing. The sample holds about 13,000 clones, around 69% seen once. Trimming took off 1 base at V and 5 bases at J, with 16 bases between the two ends. The CDR3 totals 15 residues. CDR1 and CDR2 (germline): SGHKS, YYEKEE (reference sequence). Documented treatment: randomized to nivolumab then ipilimumab (arm A) or the reverse (arm B). Patients had received no earlier DNA-damaging chemotherapy. The receptor was derived from a human donor with melanoma. Sequences were derived from CD8+ T cells sorted from blood (inferred from file names), sampled from a patient given nivolumab and ipilimumab in sequence. V and J are TRBV5-5 and TRBJ2-7, with D perhaps matching TRBD1 (6 bases). The CDR3 reads CASSLRSGVWDEQYF. CDR3 in DNA: TGTGCCAGCAGCTTGAGGTCAGGGGTTTGGGACGAGCAGTACTTC.